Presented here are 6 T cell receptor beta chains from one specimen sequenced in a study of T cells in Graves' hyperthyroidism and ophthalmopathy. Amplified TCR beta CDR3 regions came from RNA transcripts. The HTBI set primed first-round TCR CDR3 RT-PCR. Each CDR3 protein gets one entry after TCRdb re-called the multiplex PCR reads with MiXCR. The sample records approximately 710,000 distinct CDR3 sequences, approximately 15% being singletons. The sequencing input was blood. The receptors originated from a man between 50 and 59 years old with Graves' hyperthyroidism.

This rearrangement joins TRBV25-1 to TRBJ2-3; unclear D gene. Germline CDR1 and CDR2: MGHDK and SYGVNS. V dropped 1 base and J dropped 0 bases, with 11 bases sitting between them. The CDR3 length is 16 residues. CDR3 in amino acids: CASSESPAASTDTQYF. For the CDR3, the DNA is TGTGCCAGCAGTGAATCCCCGGCGGCTAGCACAGATACGCAGTATTTT.

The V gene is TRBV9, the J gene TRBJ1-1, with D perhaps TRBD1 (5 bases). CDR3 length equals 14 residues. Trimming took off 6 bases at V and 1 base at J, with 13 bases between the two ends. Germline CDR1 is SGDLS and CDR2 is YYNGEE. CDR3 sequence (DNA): TGTGCCAGCACCTGGGGGGACCAGAACACTGAAGCTTTCTTT. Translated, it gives CASTWGDQNTEAFF.

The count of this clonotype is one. The CDR3 DNA reads as TGTGCCAGCAGTGAAATGGGACAGATCAACTATGGCTACACCTTC. It specifies CASSEMGQINYGYTF. The genes are TRBV2 and TRBJ1-2, with 7 bases aligning to TRBD1. This CDR3 is built from 15 residues. V lost 2 bases, J lost 2 bases, and 5 bases stayed unmatched. Germline V gene data show CDR1 as SNHLY and CDR2 as FYNNEI.

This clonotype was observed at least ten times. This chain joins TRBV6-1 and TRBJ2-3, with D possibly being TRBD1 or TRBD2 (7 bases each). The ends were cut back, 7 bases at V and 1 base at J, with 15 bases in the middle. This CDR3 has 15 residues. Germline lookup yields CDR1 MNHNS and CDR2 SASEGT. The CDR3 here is CASTREGARTDTQYF. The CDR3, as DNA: TGTGCCAGCACCAGGGAGGGGGCACGCACAGATACGCAGTATTTT.

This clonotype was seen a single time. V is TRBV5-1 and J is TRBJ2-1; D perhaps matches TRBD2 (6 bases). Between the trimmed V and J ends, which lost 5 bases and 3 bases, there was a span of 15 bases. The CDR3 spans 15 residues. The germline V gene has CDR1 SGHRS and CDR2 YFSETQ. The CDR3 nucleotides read TGCGCCAGCAGTACCGGGAGACGAAACTACAATGAGCAGTTCTTC. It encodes CASSTGRRNYNEQFF.

The CDR3 sequence: CSARRGSGTDTQYF. In DNA, the CDR3 is TGCAGTGCTAGGAGGGGGTCGGGCACAGATACGCAGTATTTT. V usage is TRBV20-1 and J usage is TRBJ2-3, with D maybe TRBD1 (6 bases). The germline V and J ends were trimmed by 3 bases and 1 base, with 11 bases remaining between them. This CDR3 region has 14 residues. In germline, CDR1 is DFQATT, CDR2 SNEGSKA (reference sequence).